The clone carrying this T cell receptor (beta chain) was recorded at least ten times. The antigen remains undetermined. These data come from a study of early T cells in non-severe SARS-CoV-2 infection. Turning to the study itself: Investigators sequenced bulk RNA drawn from unsorted whole blood, and chains remained unpaired.

Study-wide results and limits: A preference for anti-spike CD8 responses marked VDJdb matching, which missed private and CD4 specificities.

Individual cDNA molecules were tagged with unique molecular identifiers. TCRdb processed the 5' RACE reads anew with MiXCR; each CDR3 protein has one entry. The sample comprises about 48,000 distinct CDR3 sequences, about 13% of which are singletons, and about 9.4% rests with the top ten. This CDR3 region has 15 residues. The germline V and J ends were trimmed by 0 bases and 5 bases, with 10 bases remaining between them. In germline, CDR1 is MNHEY, CDR2 SVGAGI. The rearrangement uses TRBV6-5 and TRBJ1-4, with a possible D match to TRBD1 (5 bases). This sequence originates from an adult who was a healthcare worker with PCR-confirmed SARS-CoV-2 infection or an uninfected control (not recorded which). Specimen: whole blood. CDR3 sequence (DNA): TGTGCCAGCAGTTACTCTGGGCAGGGAAATGAAAAACTGTTTTTT. Residues: CASSYSGQGNEKLFF.